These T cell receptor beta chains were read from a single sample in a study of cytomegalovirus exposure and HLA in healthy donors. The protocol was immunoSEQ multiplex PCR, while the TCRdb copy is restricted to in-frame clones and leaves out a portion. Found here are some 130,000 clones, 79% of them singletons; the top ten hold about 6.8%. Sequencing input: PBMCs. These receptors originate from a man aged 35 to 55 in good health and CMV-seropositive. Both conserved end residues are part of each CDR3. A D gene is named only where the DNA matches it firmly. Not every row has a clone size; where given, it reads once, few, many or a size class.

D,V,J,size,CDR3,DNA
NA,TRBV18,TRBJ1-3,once,CASSLGGSSGNTIYF,TGTGCCAGCTCACTCGGGGGTAGCTCTGGAAACACCATATATTTT
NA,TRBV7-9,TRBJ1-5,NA,CASSREESQPQHF,TGTGCCAGCAGCCGTGAAGAGAGTCAGCCCCAGCATTTT
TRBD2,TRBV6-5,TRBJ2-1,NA,CASSSRSGSSYNEQFF,TGTGCCAGCAGTTCCCGAAGCGGGAGCTCCTACAATGAGCAGTTCTTC
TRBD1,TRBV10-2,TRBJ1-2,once,CASSEELGGNGGYTF,TGCGCCAGCAGTGAGGAGTTAGGGGGCAATGGTGGCTACACCTTC
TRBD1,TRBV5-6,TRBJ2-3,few,CATFNLGQGQADTQYF,TGTGCCACTTTCAATTTGGGACAGGGTCAGGCAGATACGCAGTATTTT
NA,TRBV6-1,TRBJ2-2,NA,CASSDHTGELFF,TGTGCCAGCAGTGATCATACCGGGGAGCTGTTTTTT
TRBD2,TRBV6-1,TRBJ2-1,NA,CASSEREGSYNEQFF,TGTGCCAGCAGTGAGCGGGAGGGTTCCTACAATGAGCAGTTCTTC
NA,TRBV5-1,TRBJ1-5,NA,CASSLNGRQPQHF,TGCGCCAGCAGCTTGAACGGTCGGCAGCCCCAGCATTTT
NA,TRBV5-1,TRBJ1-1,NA,CASKGGTSDTEAFF,TGCGCCAGCAAAGGAGGGACCTCGGACACTGAAGCTTTCTTT
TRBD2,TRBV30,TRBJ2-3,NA,CAWSMGEREEGDTQYF,TGTGCCTGGAGTATGGGTGAGCGGGAGGAAGGGGATACGCAGTATTTT
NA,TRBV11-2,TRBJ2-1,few,CASSFANRVQAGYNEQFF,TGTGCCAGCAGCTTCGCCAACAGGGTACAAGCGGGGTACAATGAGCAGTTCTTC
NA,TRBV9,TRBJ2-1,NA,CASSVDLKAGENEQFF,TGTGCCAGCAGCGTAGACTTAAAAGCAGGGGAGAATGAGCAGTTCTTC
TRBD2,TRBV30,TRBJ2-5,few,CAWASGSEETQYF,TGTGCCTGGGCTAGCGGGAGTGAAGAGACCCAGTACTTC
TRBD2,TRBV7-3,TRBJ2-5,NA,CASSPGTSQTQYF,TGTGCCAGCAGCCCAGGGACTAGCCAGACCCAGTACTTC
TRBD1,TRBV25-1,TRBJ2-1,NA,CASSDPGQINEQFF,TGTGCCAGCAGTGACCCGGGACAGATCAATGAGCAGTTCTTC